This T cell receptor beta chain was captured by sequencing in a study of blood T cell repertoires in COVID-19. Study information: Specimens from acute and convalescent COVID-19 originated in the United States, Italy and Spain. Nucleic acid was either cDNA or gDNA, and it came from T cells, B-cell-depleted T cells, or PBMCs.

Assay used: immunoSEQ multiplex PCR; TCRdb lists only in-frame clones, some missing. This sample yields roughly 97,000 clones, of which 75% to 95% are seen a single time; 1.7% belongs to the top ten. CDR3 length: 14 residues. Germline V gene lookup returns CDR1 ENHRY and CDR2 SYGVKD. V lost 7 bases to trimming and J lost 1 base, with 11 bases between them. The V gene is TRBV10-3, the J gene TRBJ1-3; D is uncertain. Sequencing input: peripheral blood. The receptor's source is a man aged 60 to 69 with acute or convalescent COVID-19. The CDR3 here is CAITGPQSGNTIYF. The CDR3 DNA reads TGTGCCATCACCGGTCCGCAATCTGGAAACACCATATATTTT.